A selection of T cell receptor beta chains follows, all from one sample in a study of T-cell reconstitution after alpha-beta-depleted transplantation in children. TCRdb called the PCR reads again in MiXCR, with one record for every CDR3 protein. The data show almost 600,000 distinct CDR3 sequences, approximately 30% seen once. Sequenced material: PBMCs, taken before TCRalphabeta/CD19-depleted stem cell transplant. Receptors originate from a boy younger than two with Wiskott-Aldrich syndrome, due to receive a stem cell transplant. Each CDR3 is given with its conserved first and last residue. A D gene is named only where the DNA matches it firmly. Expanded clones get a size class; other rows say once, few or many, or leave the size out.

J: TRBJ2-7; D: NA; size: NA; V: TRBV9; DNA: TGTGCCAGCAGCGTAGGGCGGGTCAGCTACGAGCAGTACTTC; CDR3: CASSVGRVSYEQYF
J: TRBJ1-2; D: TRBD1; size: few; V: TRBV4-2; DNA: TGTGCCAGCAGCCAAGACGCTGTCGGGACAGGGGCCGCTAACTATGGCTACACCTTC; CDR3: CASSQDAVGTGAANYGYTF
J: TRBJ1-3; D: NA; size: NA; V: TRBV19; DNA: TGTGCCACCCTAGTACCCGCTCGCTCTGGAAACACCATATATTTT; CDR3: CATLVPARSGNTIYF
J: TRBJ1-5; D: NA; size: NA; V: TRBV20-1; DNA: TGCAGTGCTCACAAGGGGGTTAGTAGCAATCAGCCCCAGCATTTT; CDR3: CSAHKGVSSNQPQHF
J: TRBJ2-2; D: NA; size: NA; V: TRBV11-2; DNA: TGTGCCAGCAGCTTAGGATATCGGGAGTTGTACACCGGGGAGCTGTTTTTT; CDR3: CASSLGYRELYTGELFF
J: TRBJ2-1; D: TRBD2; size: NA; V: TRBV5-1; DNA: TGTGCCAGCTCTCCCACTAGCGGGAGGTACAATGAGCAGTTCTTC; CDR3: CASSPTSGRYNEQFF
J: TRBJ2-2; D: TRBD2; size: NA; V: TRBV5-1; DNA: TGCGCCAGCAGCTGGGGGCTAGCGGGAGCCTTAAACACCGGGGAGCTGTTTTTT; CDR3: CASSWGLAGALNTGELFF
J: TRBJ1-1; D: NA; size: NA; V: TRBV19; DNA: TGTGCCAGTAGTCCACGGGGGGACACTGAAGCTTTCTTT; CDR3: CASSPRGDTEAFF
J: TRBJ2-1; D: NA; size: few; V: TRBV28; DNA: TGTGCCAGCAGTTCCCTGGACAGTAGCTCCTACAATGAGCAGTTCTTC; CDR3: CASSSLDSSSYNEQFF
J: TRBJ2-2; D: NA; size: few; V: TRBV12-3/TRBV12-4; DNA: TGTGCCAGCAGCCGAAACAGGCTCGGGGAGCTGTTTTTT; CDR3: CASSRNRLGELFF
J: TRBJ2-7; D: TRBD1; size: NA; V: TRBV27; DNA: TGTGCCAGCAGTTTATCGCGTATACAGGGGGCTAAGCAGTACTTC; CDR3: CASSLSRIQGAKQYF
J: TRBJ2-1; D: NA; size: few; V: TRBV5-1; DNA: TGCGCCAGCAGCTCAACCGGGACCGAATACAATGAGCAGTTCTTC; CDR3: CASSSTGTEYNEQFF
J: TRBJ2-3; D: NA; size: NA; V: TRBV2; DNA: TGTGCCAGCGATACCTTGGGGAGCACAGATACGCAGTATTTT; CDR3: CASDTLGSTDTQYF
J: TRBJ2-1; D: TRBD2; size: NA; V: TRBV11-3; DNA: TGTGCCAGCAGCTCGGGAGGACCCCGGAATGAGCAGTTCTTC; CDR3: CASSSGGPRNEQFF
J: TRBJ2-7; D: TRBD1; size: NA; V: TRBV20-1; DNA: TGCAGTGCTAGAGATGGGCAGGGGGACGAGCAGTACTTC; CDR3: CSARDGQGDEQYF
J: TRBJ2-7; D: NA; size: NA; V: TRBV24-1; DNA: TGTGCCACCGAACAATTCATAAAGGCAGGAGATACCTACGAGCAGTACTTC; CDR3: CATEQFIKAGDTYEQYF
J: TRBJ2-7; D: NA; size: NA; V: TRBV20-1; DNA: TGCAGTGCTAGAGATACTGACGGGAGTGTCTACGAGCAGTACTTC; CDR3: CSARDTDGSVYEQYF
J: TRBJ2-7; D: TRBD2; size: few; V: TRBV3-1; DNA: TGTGCCAGCAGCCAACGGGGGGATTCCTACGAGCAGTACTTC; CDR3: CASSQRGDSYEQYF
J: TRBJ2-1; D: TRBD2; size: many; V: TRBV10-3; DNA: TGTGCCATCACTCGAATAGCGGGACATGAGCAGTTCTTC; CDR3: CAITRIAGHEQFF
J: TRBJ2-7; D: NA; size: few; V: TRBV3-1; DNA: TGTGCCAGCAGCCAATTGGGGTATTACTACGAGCAGTACTTC; CDR3: CASSQLGYYYEQYF
J: TRBJ2-3; D: TRBD2; size: NA; V: TRBV19; DNA: TGTGCCAGTAGTATTTGGGCTGGGACTAGCGGGACCGTCGGAGATACGCAGTATTTT; CDR3: CASSIWAGTSGTVGDTQYF